The rows below give T cell receptor beta chains drawn from one sample of a study of early T cells in non-severe SARS-CoV-2 infection. In TCRdb, the 5' RACE reads were re-called with MiXCR into one record per CDR3 protein. The table has roughly 52,000 distinct CDR3 sequences, roughly 6% seen once. The sequenced sample was whole blood, obtained at baseline. The receptor source for this set is an adult who was a healthcare worker with PCR-confirmed SARS-CoV-2 infection or an uninfected control (not recorded which). Both conserved end residues are part of each CDR3. A D gene is named only where the DNA matches it firmly. Only part of the rows carry a size: once, few, many, or a class if the clone is expanded.

>few|TRBV12-3/TRBV12-4|-|TRBJ2-6
TGTGCCAGCACCTTCGGGCTAGCTAGCACTGGGGCCAACGTCCTGACTTTC
CASTFGLASTGANVLTF
>-|TRBV3-1|-|TRBJ2-1
TGTGCCAGCAGCTACGGGACGTTAGCCTACAATGAGCAGTTCTTC
CASSYGTLAYNEQFF
>many|TRBV18|-|TRBJ1-1
TGTGCCAGCTCACCGGACCGGGCCAAATTGATCTTT
CASSPDRAKLIF
>many|TRBV5-1|TRBD1|TRBJ1-1
TGCGCCAGCGCATGGACAGGGGAGGAAGCTTTCTTT
CASAWTGEEAFF
>many|TRBV30|-|TRBJ2-2
TGTGCCTGGAGTATCGGCGGGGCCTCTGTGGGGGAGCTGTTTTTT
CAWSIGGASVGELFF
>few|TRBV28|-|TRBJ1-6
TGTGCCAGCAGTAGGACGACAGGTTGGAATTCACCCCTCCACTTT
CASSRTTGWNSPLHF
>-|TRBV7-2|TRBD1|TRBJ2-2
TGTGCCAGCAGCTTAGAGTCCGGGACAGGGGCCGGGGAGCTGTTTTTT
CASSLESGTGAGELFF
>many|TRBV5-1|TRBD1|TRBJ1-2
TGCGCCAGCAGCCAGACAGGGCAGGACGGCTACACCTTC
CASSQTGQDGYTF
>many|TRBV6-2/TRBV6-3|TRBD2|TRBJ2-5
TGTGCCAGCAGTACCCCCCGGGGGGAAGAGACCCAGTACTTC
CASSTPRGEETQYF
>few|TRBV6-2/TRBV6-3|-|TRBJ2-2
TGTGCCAGCAGTTACCCCAGGGGAAGGAACACCGGGGAGCTGTTTTTT
CASSYPRGRNTGELFF
>few|TRBV12-3/TRBV12-4|-|TRBJ2-5
TGTGCCAGCAGTTCCGACGGAACCATGGGGACCCAGTACTTC
CASSSDGTMGTQYF
>many|TRBV20-1|-|TRBJ1-6
TGCAGTGCCACCAGGGGCGTTAATTCACCCCTCCACTTT
CSATRGVNSPLHF
>many|TRBV11-2|-|TRBJ2-5
TGTGCCAGCAGCCACCAAGGCCTAGTCCTTGGAGAGACCCAGTACTTC
CASSHQGLVLGETQYF
>few|TRBV6-5|-|TRBJ2-4
TGTGCCAGCAGACCCGGGCCCGGGGGGAGAAGGACAGTGCAGTACTTC
CASRPGPGGRRTVQYF
>few|TRBV7-9|TRBD2|TRBJ2-5
TGTGCCAGCAGCTTAACTAGCGGGGACCAAGAGACCCAGTACTTC
CASSLTSGDQETQYF
>many|TRBV6-2/TRBV6-3|-|TRBJ1-2
TGTGCCAGCCAAAGCGGGACTGCCATCGATGGCTACACCTTC
CASQSGTAIDGYTF
>-|TRBV20-1|TRBD2|TRBJ2-1
TGCAGTGCTAGAGTCCTAGCGGGGGGGAATGAGCAGTTCTTC
CSARVLAGGNEQFF
>-|TRBV3-1|TRBD1|TRBJ2-7
TGTGCCAGCAGCCAGGGCGACAGGGGATACGAGCAGTACTTC
CASSQGDRGYEQYF
>few|TRBV6-1|-|TRBJ1-4
TGTGCCAGCCAGGGACACGCAACAACTAATGAAAAACTGTTTTTT
CASQGHATTNEKLFF
>-|TRBV18|TRBD1|TRBJ1-2
TGTGCCAGCTCACCATATGGACAGGGGGCCATATCTGAGGGATCTAACTATGGCTACACCTTC
CASSPYGQGAISEGSNYGYTF
>once|TRBV29-1|-|TRBJ1-3
TGCAGTCAACTCTCTGGAAACACCATATATTTT
CSQLSGNTIYF
>many|TRBV18|-|TRBJ1-1
TGTGCCAGCTCACCATCAGGGGCGAACACTGAAGCTTTCTTT
CASSPSGANTEAFF
>many|TRBV6-6|-|TRBJ1-2
TGTGCCAGCAGGGGAGGGGACGGACACATCTATGGCTACACCTTC
CASRGGDGHIYGYTF
>many|TRBV5-1|-|TRBJ2-7
TGCGCCAGCAGCTTGGATACCGACGAGCAGTACTTC
CASSLDTDEQYF
>many|TRBV7-2|TRBD2|TRBJ2-3
TGTGCCAGCAGCTTTCAGCGGGGGGTAGAAGATACGCAGTATTTT
CASSFQRGVEDTQYF
>many|TRBV7-3|TRBD1|TRBJ2-6
TGTGCCAGCAGCCTATCCACCAGACAGGGCCTGGCCTCTGGGGCCAACGTCCTGACTTTC
CASSLSTRQGLASGANVLTF
>many|TRBV20-1|TRBD1|TRBJ1-5
TGCAGTGCTAGAGCACGACCTGACAGGGGATACAATCAGCCCCAGCATTTT
CSARARPDRGYNQPQHF
>few|TRBV29-1|TRBD1|TRBJ1-4
TGCAGCGTCAGGGGGACAGAAGATGAAAAACTGTTTTTT
CSVRGTEDEKLFF
>few|TRBV6-2/TRBV6-3|-|TRBJ2-2
TGTGCCAGCACCCGGCTTGTCGGGGAGCTGTTTTTT
CASTRLVGELFF
>few|TRBV7-9|-|TRBJ2-5
TGTGCCAGCAGCTTACCTCCCCAAGAGACCCAGTACTTC
CASSLPPQETQYF
>few|TRBV5-1|-|TRBJ2-3
TGCGCCAGCAGCTTGGATGACTCATCTAATACGCAGTATTTT
CASSLDDSSNTQYF
>many|TRBV7-6|-|TRBJ1-4
TGTGCCAGCAGCACAAGGGGTAAAGCTAATGAAAAACTGTTTTTT
CASSTRGKANEKLFF
>many|TRBV4-3|TRBD2|TRBJ2-1
TGCGCCAGCAGCCACCAGCGGGGGGACAATGAGCAGTTCTTC
CASSHQRGDNEQFF
>-|TRBV12-3/TRBV12-4|-|TRBJ2-7
TGTGCCAGCAGTTTAGCAGGACGCTACGAGCAGTACTTC
CASSLAGRYEQYF
>-|TRBV12-3/TRBV12-4|-|TRBJ2-7
TGTGCCAGCAGTTTAGTTTCGGGGGCCTACGAGCAGTACTTC
CASSLVSGAYEQYF
>many|TRBV5-5|-|TRBJ1-1
TGTGCCAGCAGCTGGGGCGGGCGGCCCAACGGGGCTTTCTTT
CASSWGGRPNGAFF
>many|TRBV11-2|-|TRBJ2-7
TGTGCCAGCAGCGTAGGACAGAGCTCCTACGAGCAGTACTTC
CASSVGQSSYEQYF
>few|TRBV11-2|-|TRBJ2-2
TGTGCCAGCAGCTTAGATCTTCCGGCAGGCGGAAGCACCGGGGAGCTGTTTTTT
CASSLDLPAGGSTGELFF
>many|TRBV28|TRBD1|TRBJ1-1
TGTGCCAGCAGCCCTCAAGCTTTCGGACAGGGGAGTGTTTCGGCGGCTTTCTTT
CASSPQAFGQGSVSAAFF
>many|TRBV6-2/TRBV6-3|-|TRBJ1-1
TGTGCCAGCAGTTACTCCAGGGTCATGAACACTGAAGCTTTCTTT
CASSYSRVMNTEAFF
>few|TRBV11-2|-|TRBJ2-5
TGTGCCAGCAGCTTAAGGGGACAAGCGCAAGAGACCCAGTACTTC
CASSLRGQAQETQYF
>-|TRBV6-5|TRBD1|TRBJ2-7
TGTGCCAGCAGTCACGACAGGGGCGTTTCCTACGAGCAGTACTTC
CASSHDRGVSYEQYF
>medium-sized|TRBV6-1|-|TRBJ2-3
TGTGCCAGCAGTTCAGGGGGAGGAGGGGCAGATACGCAGTATTTT
CASSSGGGGADTQYF
>few|TRBV20-1|TRBD1|TRBJ1-1
TGCAGTGCTAGAGGAAAGGACAGGGGGCTGAACACTGAAGCTTTCTTT
CSARGKDRGLNTEAFF
>-|TRBV5-1|-|TRBJ2-7
TGCGCCAGCAGCTTGGATAATCCCGGGACGAACGAGCAGTACTTC
CASSLDNPGTNEQYF
>many|TRBV29-1|-|TRBJ2-2
TGCAGCGTTGACGGAGGGTCAGGGGGGACCGGGGAGCTGTTTTTT
CSVDGGSGGTGELFF
>many|TRBV29-1|TRBD1|TRBJ1-5
TGCAGCGTTGCAGGGGGCGTAGATCAGCCCCAGCATTTT
CSVAGGVDQPQHF
>few|TRBV30|TRBD2|TRBJ2-1
TGTGCCTGGAGTGAAGGGTGGTTGGCGGGGGGGCCCTACAATGAGCAGTTCTTC
CAWSEGWLAGGPYNEQFF
>many|TRBV12-3/TRBV12-4|-|TRBJ1-1
TGTGCCAGCAGCCTAGGGGCTGAGAACACTGAAGCTTTCTTT
CASSLGAENTEAFF
>many|TRBV9|-|TRBJ2-3
TGTGCCAGCAGCGCCTCCCACGGGCTCCGCACAGATACGCAGTATTTT
CASSASHGLRTDTQYF
>few|TRBV24-1|-|TRBJ2-1
TGTGCCACCAGTGATCACACAAGCGGCAATGAGCAGTTCTTC
CATSDHTSGNEQFF
>-|TRBV24-1|-|TRBJ2-3
TGTGCCACCAGTGATGACAGATATAGCACAGATACGCAGTATTTT
CATSDDRYSTDTQYF